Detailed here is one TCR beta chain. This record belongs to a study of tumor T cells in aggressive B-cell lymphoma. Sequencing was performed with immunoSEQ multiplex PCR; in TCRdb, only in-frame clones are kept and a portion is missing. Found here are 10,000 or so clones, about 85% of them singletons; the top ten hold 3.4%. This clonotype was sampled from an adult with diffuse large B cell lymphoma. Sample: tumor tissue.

In DNA form, the CDR3 reads TGTGCCAGCAGTTTAGGGCGGACATCTGAAGCTTTCTTT. It yields the protein CASSLGRTSEAFF. The V and J genes are TRBV27 and TRBJ1-1, with TRBD1 as a possible D gene (5 bases). Germline V lookup: CDR1 MNHEY, CDR2 SMNVEV (reference sequence). The CDR3 covers 13 residues. Deletions cut 2 bases from V and 6 bases from J, with 10 bases between.